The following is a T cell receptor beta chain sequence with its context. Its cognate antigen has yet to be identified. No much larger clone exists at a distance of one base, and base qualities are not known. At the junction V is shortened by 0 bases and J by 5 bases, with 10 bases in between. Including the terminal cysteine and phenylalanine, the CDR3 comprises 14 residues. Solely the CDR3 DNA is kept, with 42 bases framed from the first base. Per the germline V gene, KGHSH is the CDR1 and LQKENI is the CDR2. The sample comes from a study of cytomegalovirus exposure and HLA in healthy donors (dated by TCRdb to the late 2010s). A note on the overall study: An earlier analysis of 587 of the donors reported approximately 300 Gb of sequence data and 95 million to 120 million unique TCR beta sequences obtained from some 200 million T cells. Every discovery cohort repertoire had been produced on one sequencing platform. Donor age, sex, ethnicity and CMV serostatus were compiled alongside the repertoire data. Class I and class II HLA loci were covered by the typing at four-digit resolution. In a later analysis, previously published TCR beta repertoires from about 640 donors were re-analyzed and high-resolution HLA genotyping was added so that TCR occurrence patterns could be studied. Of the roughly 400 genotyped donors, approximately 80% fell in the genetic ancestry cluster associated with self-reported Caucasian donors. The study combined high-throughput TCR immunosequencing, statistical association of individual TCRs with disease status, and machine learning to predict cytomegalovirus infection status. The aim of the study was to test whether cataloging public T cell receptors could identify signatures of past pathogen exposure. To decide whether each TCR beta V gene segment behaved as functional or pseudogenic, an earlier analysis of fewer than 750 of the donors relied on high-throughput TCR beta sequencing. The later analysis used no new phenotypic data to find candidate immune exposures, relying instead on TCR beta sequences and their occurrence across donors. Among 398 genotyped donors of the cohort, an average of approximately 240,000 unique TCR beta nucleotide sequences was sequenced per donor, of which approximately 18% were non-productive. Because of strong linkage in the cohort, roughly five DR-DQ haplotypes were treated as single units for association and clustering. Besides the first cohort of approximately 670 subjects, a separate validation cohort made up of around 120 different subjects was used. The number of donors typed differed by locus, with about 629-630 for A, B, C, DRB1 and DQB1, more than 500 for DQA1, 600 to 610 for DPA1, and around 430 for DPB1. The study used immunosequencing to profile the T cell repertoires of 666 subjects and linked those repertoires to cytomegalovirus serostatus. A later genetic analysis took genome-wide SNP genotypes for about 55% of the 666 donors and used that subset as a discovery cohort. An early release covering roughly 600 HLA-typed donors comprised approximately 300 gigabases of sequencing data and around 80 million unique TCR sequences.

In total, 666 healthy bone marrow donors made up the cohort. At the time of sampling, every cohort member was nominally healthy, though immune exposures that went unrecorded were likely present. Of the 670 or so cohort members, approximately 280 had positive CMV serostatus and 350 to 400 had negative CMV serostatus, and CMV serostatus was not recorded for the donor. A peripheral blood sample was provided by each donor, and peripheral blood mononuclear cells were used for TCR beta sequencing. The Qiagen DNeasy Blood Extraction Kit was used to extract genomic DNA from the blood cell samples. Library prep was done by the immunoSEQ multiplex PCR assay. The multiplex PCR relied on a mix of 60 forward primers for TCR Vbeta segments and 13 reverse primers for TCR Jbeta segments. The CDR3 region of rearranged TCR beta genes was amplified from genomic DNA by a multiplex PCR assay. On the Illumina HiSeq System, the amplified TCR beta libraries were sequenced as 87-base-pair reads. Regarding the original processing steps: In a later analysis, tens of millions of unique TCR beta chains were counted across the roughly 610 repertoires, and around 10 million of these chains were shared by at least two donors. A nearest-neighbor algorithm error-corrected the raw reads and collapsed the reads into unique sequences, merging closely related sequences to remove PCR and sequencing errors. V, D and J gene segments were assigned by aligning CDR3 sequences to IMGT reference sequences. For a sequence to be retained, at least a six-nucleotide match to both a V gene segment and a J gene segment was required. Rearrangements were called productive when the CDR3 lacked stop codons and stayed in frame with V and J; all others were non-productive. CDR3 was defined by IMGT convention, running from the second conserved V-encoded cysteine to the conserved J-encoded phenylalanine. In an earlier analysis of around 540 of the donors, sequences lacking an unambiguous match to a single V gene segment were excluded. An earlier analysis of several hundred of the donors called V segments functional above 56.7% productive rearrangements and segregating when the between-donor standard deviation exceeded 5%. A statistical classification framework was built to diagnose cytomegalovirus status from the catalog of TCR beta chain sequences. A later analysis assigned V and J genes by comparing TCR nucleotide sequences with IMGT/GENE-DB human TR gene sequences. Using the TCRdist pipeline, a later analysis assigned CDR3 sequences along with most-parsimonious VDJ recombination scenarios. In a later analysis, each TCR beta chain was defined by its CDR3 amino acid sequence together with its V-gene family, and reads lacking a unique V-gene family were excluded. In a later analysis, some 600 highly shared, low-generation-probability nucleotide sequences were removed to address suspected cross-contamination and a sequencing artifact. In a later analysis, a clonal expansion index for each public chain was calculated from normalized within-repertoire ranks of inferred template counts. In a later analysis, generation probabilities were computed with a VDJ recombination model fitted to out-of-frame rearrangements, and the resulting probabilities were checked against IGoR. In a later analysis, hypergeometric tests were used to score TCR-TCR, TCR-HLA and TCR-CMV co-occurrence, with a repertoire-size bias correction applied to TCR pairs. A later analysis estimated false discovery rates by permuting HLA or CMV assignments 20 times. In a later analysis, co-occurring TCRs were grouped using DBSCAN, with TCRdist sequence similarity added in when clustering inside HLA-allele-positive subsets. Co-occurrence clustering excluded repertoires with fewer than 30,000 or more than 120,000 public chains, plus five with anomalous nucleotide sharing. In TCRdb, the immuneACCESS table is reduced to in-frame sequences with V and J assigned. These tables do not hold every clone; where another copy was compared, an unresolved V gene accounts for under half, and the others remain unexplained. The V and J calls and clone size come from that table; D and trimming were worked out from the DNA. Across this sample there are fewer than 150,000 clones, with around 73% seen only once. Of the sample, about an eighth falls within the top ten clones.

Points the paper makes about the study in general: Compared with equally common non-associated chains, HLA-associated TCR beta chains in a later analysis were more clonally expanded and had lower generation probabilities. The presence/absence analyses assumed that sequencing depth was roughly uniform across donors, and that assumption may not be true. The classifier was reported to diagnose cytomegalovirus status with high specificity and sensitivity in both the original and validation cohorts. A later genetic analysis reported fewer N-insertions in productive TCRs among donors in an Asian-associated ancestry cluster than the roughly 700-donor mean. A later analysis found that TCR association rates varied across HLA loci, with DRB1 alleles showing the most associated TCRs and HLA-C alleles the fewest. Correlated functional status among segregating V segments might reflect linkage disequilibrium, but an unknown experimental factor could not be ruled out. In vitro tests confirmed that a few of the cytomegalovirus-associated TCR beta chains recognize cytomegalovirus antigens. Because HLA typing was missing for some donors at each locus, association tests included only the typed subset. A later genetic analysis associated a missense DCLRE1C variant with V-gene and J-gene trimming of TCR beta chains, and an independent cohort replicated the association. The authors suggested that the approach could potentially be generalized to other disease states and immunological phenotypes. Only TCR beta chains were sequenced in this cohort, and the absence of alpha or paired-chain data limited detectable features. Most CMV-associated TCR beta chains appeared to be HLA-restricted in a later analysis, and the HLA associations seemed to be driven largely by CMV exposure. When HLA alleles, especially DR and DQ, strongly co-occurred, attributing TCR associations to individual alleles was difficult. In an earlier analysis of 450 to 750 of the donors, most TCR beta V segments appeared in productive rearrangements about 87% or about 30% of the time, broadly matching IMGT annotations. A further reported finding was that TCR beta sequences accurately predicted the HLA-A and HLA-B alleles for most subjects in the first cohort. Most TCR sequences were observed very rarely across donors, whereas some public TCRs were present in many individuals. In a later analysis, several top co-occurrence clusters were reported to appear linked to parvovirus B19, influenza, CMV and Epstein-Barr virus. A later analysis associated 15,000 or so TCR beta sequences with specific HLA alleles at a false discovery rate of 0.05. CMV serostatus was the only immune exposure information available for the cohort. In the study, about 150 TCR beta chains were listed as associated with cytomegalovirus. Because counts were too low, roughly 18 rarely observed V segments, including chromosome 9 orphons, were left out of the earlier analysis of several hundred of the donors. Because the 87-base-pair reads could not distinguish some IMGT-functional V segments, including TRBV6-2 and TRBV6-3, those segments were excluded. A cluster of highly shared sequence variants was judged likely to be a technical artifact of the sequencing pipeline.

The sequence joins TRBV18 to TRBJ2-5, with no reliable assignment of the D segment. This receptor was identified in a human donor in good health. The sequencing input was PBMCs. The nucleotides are TGTGCCAGCTCACCACCGTTTCGGTTTGAGACCCAGTACTTC. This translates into CASSPPFRFETQYF.